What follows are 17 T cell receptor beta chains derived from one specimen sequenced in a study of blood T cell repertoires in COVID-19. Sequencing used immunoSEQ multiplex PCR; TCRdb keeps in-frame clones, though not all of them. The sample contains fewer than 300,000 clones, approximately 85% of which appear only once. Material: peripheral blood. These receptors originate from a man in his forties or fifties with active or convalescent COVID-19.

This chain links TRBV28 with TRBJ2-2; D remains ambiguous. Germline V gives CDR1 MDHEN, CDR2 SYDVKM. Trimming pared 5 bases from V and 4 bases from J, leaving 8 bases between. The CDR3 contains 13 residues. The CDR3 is CASSGPFTGELFF. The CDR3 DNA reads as TGTGCCAGCAGTGGGCCGTTCACCGGGGAGCTGTTTTTT.

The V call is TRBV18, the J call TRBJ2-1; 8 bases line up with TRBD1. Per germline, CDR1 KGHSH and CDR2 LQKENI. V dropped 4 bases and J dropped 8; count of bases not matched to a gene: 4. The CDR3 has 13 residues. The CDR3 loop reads CASSRGQGDEQFF. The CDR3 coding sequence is TGTGCCAGCTCACGCGGACAGGGCGATGAGCAGTTCTTC.

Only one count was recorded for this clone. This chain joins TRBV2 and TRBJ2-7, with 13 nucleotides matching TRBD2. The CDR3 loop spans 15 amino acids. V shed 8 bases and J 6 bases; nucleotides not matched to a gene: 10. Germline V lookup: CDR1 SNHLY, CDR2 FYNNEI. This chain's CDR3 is CASSRLAGGPLEQYF. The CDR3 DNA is TGTGCCAGCTCACGACTAGCGGGAGGACCCCTCGAGCAGTACTTC.

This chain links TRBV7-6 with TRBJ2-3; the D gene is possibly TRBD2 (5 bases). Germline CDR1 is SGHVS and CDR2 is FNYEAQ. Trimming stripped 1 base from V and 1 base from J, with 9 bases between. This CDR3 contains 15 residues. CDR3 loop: CASSLGVEGTDTQYF. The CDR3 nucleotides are TGTGCCAGCAGCTTAGGTGTGGAGGGCACAGATACGCAGTATTTT.

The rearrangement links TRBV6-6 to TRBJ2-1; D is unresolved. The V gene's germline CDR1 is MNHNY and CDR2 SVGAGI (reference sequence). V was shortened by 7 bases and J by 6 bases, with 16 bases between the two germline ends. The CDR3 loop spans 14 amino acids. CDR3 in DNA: TGTGCCAGCAAGTCGATTAGTGGTCCCAATGAGCAGTTCTTC. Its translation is CASKSISGPNEQFF.

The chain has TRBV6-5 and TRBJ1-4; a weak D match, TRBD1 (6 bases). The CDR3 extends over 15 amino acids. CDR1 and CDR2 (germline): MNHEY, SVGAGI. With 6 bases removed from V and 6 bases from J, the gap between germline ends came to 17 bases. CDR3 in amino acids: CASRDSLSIDEKLFF. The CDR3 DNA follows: TGTGCCAGCAGGGACAGTCTGAGTATAGATGAAAAACTGTTTTTT.

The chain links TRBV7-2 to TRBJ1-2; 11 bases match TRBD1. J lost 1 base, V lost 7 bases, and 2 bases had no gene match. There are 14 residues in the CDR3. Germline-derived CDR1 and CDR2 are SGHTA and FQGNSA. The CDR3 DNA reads TGTGCCAGCACAGGGACAGGGGGTAACTATGGCTACACCTTC. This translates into CASTGTGGNYGYTF.

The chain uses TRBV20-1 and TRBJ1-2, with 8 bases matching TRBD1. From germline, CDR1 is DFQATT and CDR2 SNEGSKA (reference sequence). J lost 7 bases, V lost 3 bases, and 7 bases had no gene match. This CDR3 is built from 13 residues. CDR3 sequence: CSASQGALGGYTF. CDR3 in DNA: TGCAGTGCTAGTCAGGGGGCGTTGGGTGGCTACACCTTC.

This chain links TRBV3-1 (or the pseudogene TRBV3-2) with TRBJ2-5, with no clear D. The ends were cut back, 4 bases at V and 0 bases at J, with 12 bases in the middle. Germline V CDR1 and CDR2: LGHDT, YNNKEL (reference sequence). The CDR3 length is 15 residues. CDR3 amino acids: CASSLSTRYQETQYF. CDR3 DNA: TGTGCCAGCAGCCTTTCCACCCGGTACCAAGAGACCCAGTACTTC.

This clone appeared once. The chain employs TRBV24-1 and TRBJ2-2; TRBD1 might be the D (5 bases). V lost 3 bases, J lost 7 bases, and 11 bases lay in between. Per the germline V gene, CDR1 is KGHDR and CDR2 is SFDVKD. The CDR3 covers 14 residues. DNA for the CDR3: TGTGCCACCAGTGATCCCTCCAGGGTCGGGGAGCTGTTTTTT. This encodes CATSDPSRVGELFF.

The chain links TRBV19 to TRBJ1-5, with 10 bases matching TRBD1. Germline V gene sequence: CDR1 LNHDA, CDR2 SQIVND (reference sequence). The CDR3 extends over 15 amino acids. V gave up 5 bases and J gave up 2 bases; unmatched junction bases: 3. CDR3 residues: CASSPGTGGNQPQHF. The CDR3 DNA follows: TGTGCCAGTAGTCCCGGGACAGGGGGCAATCAGCCCCAGCATTTT.

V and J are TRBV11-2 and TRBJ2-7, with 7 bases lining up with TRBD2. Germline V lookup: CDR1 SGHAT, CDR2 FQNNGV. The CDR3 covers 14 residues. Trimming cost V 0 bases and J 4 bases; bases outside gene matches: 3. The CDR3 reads CASSLEPSGYEQYF. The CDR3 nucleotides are TGTGCCAGCAGCTTAGAGCCTAGCGGTTACGAGCAGTACTTC.

The CDR3 nucleotides read TGTGCCAGCAGCCTTCGCCGGGTAGTAGGCAATGAGCAGTTCTTC. Translation: CASSLRRVVGNEQFF. This chain uses TRBV6-5 with TRBJ2-1; no clear D gene. The CDR3 contains 15 residues. V lost 6 bases and J lost 6, with 18 bases in between. Germline-derived CDR1 and CDR2 are MNHEY and SVGAGI.

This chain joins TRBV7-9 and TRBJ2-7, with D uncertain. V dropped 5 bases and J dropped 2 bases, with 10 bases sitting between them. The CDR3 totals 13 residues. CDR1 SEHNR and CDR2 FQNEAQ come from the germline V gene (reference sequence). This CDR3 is CASSPSVPYEQYF. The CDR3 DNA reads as TGTGCCAGCAGCCCATCGGTTCCCTACGAGCAGTACTTC.

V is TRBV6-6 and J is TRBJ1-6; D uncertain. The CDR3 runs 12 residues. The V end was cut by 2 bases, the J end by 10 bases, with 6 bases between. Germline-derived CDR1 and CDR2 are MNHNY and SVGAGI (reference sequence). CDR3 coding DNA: TGTGCCAGCAGTTACGGCGGGTCACCCCTCCACTTT. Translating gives CASSYGGSPLHF.

CDR3 residues: CASSQTSGRNNEQFF. For the CDR3, the DNA is TGCGCCAGCAGTCAGACTAGCGGGAGGAACAATGAGCAGTTCTTC. This chain links TRBV4-1 with TRBJ2-1; 13 nucleotides align to TRBD2. The CDR3 loop spans 15 amino acids. The V gene's germline CDR1 is MGHRA and CDR2 YSYEKL. J lost 5 bases, V lost 6 bases, and 4 bases had no gene match.

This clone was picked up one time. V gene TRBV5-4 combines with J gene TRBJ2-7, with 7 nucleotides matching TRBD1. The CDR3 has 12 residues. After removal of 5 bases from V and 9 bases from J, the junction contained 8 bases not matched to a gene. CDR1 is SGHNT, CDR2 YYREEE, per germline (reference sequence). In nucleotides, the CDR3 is TGTGCCAGCAGTTCGGACCGGGACAGGCAGTACTTC. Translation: CASSSDRDRQYF.